The present entry profiles one TCR beta chain with its context. Time point denoted: blood 2 weeks post-SBRT. The treatment is: 15 Gy SBRT to primary tumor, nephrectomy 4 weeks later. The data were taken from a study of radiation and T cells in renal cell carcinoma. V was trimmed by 5 bases and J by 2 bases, leaving 7 bases between them. The CDR3 covers 13 residues. The germline CDR1 and CDR2 sequences are SGHTA and FQGNSA. Profiled with immunoSEQ multiplex PCR; TCRdb holds only in-frame clones, not every one. The table records about 58,000 clones, around three quarters of them present only once. The gene calls are TRBV7-2 and TRBJ1-3; D unclear. The receptor comes from a man aged 55 to 70 with renal cell carcinoma. The specimen comprised blood, sampled from a patient whose treatment included radiotherapy and nephrectomy. The CDR3 spells CASSPRTGNTIYF. DNA for the CDR3: TGTGCCAGCAGCCCAAGGACTGGAAACACCATATATTTT.